This T cell receptor (beta chain) was identified during a study of shared clonotypes between healthy human individuals. Whole-study context: Used for every donor were three CD4 naive, three CD4 memory, two CD8 naive and one CD8 memory plate. Regarding the study as a whole: Of the naive CD4 clonotypes, roughly 5% were shared across a handful of donors.

Concerning this clone: Its antigen is currently unknown. Other DNA sequences in the same sample also yield this CDR3.

Assay: immunoSEQ multiplex PCR; the TCRdb copy retains only in-frame clones and omits some. The top ten hold 0.39% of the sample, which has 2.3 million or so clones, 85% to 95% seen once. This CDR3 is built from 13 residues. The germline CDR1 and CDR2 sequences are SGHTA and FQGTGA. The germline V and J ends were trimmed by 0 bases and 6 bases, with 6 bases remaining between them. Source material: naive CD4+ T cells from PBMCs. Subset specified: CD45RA+ positively selected. The sequence came from a man younger than 30 in good health. Some clones in this sample may be carry-over from other donors' samples. The chain carries TRBV7-3 and TRBJ2-1, with TRBD1 as a possible D gene (5 bases). This chain's CDR3 is CASSLTGANEQFF. The CDR3 nucleotides read TGTGCCAGCAGCTTAACTGGGGCCAATGAGCAGTTCTTC.